The 28 T cell receptor beta chains below were found in one sample sequenced in a study of Ad26.COV2.S vaccination and SARS-CoV-2 variants. The treatment: about 20 received Ad26.COV2.S at low or high dose, single or two shots; about 5 received placebo; per-sample allocation not given. The samples date from day 63 after the first vaccine or placebo injection. The data were produced by immunoSEQ multiplex PCR, yet TCRdb's version contains in-frame clones alone and is incomplete. The sample yields under 250,000 clones, roughly 89% seen once. Sequenced material: peripheral blood, taken in a trial of Ad26.COV2.S vaccine versus placebo. These receptors all come from a person aged 18-65 years who received the Ad26.COV2.S COVID-19 vaccine or a placebo.

On this clone: This sample includes further DNA sequences coding for the same CDR3. The chain uses TRBV30 and TRBJ1-5, with a weak D call TRBD1 (5 bases). The CDR3 runs 13 residues. Per germline, CDR1 GTSNPN and CDR2 SVGIG (reference sequence). Deletions cut 0 bases from V and 5 bases from J, with 8 bases between. The CDR3 spells CAWSVGRDQPQHF. CDR3 coding DNA: TGTGCCTGGAGTGTCGGCAGGGATCAGCCCCAGCATTTT.

The CDR3 sequence: CASSYSDFDLNYGYTF. In nucleotides, the CDR3 is TGTGCCAGCAGTTACTCCGATTTCGACCTTAACTATGGCTACACCTTC. This sequence joins TRBV6-5 and TRBJ1-2; D remains ambiguous. Trimming took 0 bases from V and 1 from J, leaving 12 bases between them. The CDR3 has 16 amino acids. The germline gives CDR1 MNHEY, CDR2 SVGAGI.

The V gene is TRBV11-1, the J gene TRBJ2-5; D might be TRBD2 (5 bases). Germline V CDR1 and CDR2: SGHAT, FQDESV (reference sequence). V shed 10 bases and J shed 5 bases, with 11 bases lying between them. The CDR3 consists of 11 residues. The CDR3 spells CAIGLAETQYF. The CDR3, as DNA: TGTGCCATCGGTTTAGCGGAGACCCAGTACTTC.

The rearrangement joins TRBV7-2 to TRBJ2-1; D remains unclear. V lost 5 bases to trimming and J lost 7 bases, with 6 bases between them. The CDR3 is 11 residues long. Germline loops: CDR1 SGHTA, CDR2 FQGNSA. The CDR3 sequence: CASSRRNEQFF. The CDR3 nucleotides read TGTGCCAGCAGCCGTAGAAATGAGCAGTTCTTC. Complete variable domain (other parts from reference TRBV7-2 and TRBJ2-1): GAGVSQSPSNKVTEKGKDVELRCDPISGHTALYWYRQSLGQGLEFLIYFQGNSAPDKSGLPSDRFSAERTGGSVSTLTIQRTQQEDSAVYLCASSRRNEQFFGPGTRLTVL.

The chain is built from TRBV14 and TRBJ2-3; TRBD2 aligns across 8 bases. Germline CDR1 and CDR2: SGHDN and FVKESK. The trim removed 7 bases at V and 3 bases at J, leaving 9 bases unmatched. The CDR3 loop spans 15 amino acids. The DNA of the CDR3 is TGTGCCAGCACCACGAGCGGGAGCCGTACAGATACGCAGTATTTT. It is translated as CASTTSGSRTDTQYF. The variable domain in full, completed from reference TRBV14 and TRBJ2-3, reads EAGVTQFPSHSVIEKGQTVTLRCDPISGHDNLYWYRRVMGKEIKFLLHFVKESKQDESGMPNNRFLAERTGGTYSTLKVQPAELEDSGVYFCASTTSGSRTDTQYFGPGTRLTVL.

The CDR3: CAISGGTASLTDTQYF. The CDR3 nucleotides read TGTGCCATCAGTGGGGGGACAGCCTCCCTCACAGATACGCAGTATTTT. This chain connects TRBV10-3 to TRBJ2-3; 7 nucleotides agree with TRBD1. Germline CDR1 reads ENHRY; CDR2 reads SYGVKD. V lost 4 bases and J lost 2; bases outside the gene matches: 9. This CDR3 contains 16 residues.

Comments on this clone: Sequence at one end of the junction differs from germline and may be a read error. The chain has TRBV11-2 and TRBJ2-5, with D perhaps matching TRBD2 (6 bases). Germline CDR1 and CDR2: SGHAT and FQNNGV. CDR3 length: 14 amino acids. CDR3 nucleotide sequence: TGTGCCAGCAGTTTAGGGGCCAGCGGGGAGACCCAGTACTTC. It translates to CASSLGASGETQYF. Together with reference TRBV11-2 and TRBJ2-5, the CDR3 gives the full variable domain: EAGVAQSPRYKIIEKRQSVAFWCNPISGHATLYWYQQILGQGPKLLIQFQNNGVVDDSQLPKDRFSAERLKGVDSTLKIQPAKLEDSAVYLCASSLGASGETQYFGPGTRLLVL.

J is TRBJ1-2 and V is TRBV5-6; 8 nucleotides line up with TRBD1. Germline CDR1 reads SGHDT; CDR2 reads YYEEEE. The CDR3 is 15 residues long. The trim removed 2 bases at V and 4 bases at J, leaving 7 bases unmatched. The CDR3, as DNA: TGTGCCAGCAGCTTAATTTCCGGACAGGGCTATGGCTACACCTTC. It is translated as CASSLISGQGYGYTF.

V gene TRBV24-1 combines with J gene TRBJ2-3, with 10 bases matching TRBD2. Trimming at V came to 3 bases and at J to 1 base, leaving 3 bases not matched to a gene. The germline CDR1 and CDR2 sequences are KGHDR and SFDVKD. This CDR3 is built from 16 residues. The CDR3 loop is CATSDLLAGGTDTQYF. The CDR3 DNA sequence: TGTGCCACCAGTGATCTCCTAGCGGGAGGCACAGATACGCAGTATTTT.

The rearrangement links TRBV7-8 to TRBJ2-2; 12 bases are a match to TRBD2. The CDR3 length is 16 residues. Germline values: CDR1 SGHVS, CDR2 FQNEAQ. V was clipped by 5 bases and J by 6 bases; unmatched bases: 7. The CDR3 DNA sequence: TGTGCCAGCAGCCAGACTAGCGGGAGCAAAGCCGGGGAGCTGTTTTTT. It encodes CASSQTSGSKAGELFF.

This sequence joins TRBV7-9 and TRBJ2-3; 8 bases are a match to TRBD2. Germline trimming cut 1 base from V and 0 bases from J; bases unmatched to any gene: 6. Germline values: CDR1 SEHNR, CDR2 FQNEAQ (reference sequence). This CDR3 comprises 17 residues. In DNA, the CDR3 is TGTGCCAGCAGCTTAGGCGGGGGGCCACCCAGCACAGATACGCAGTATTTT. Encoded protein: CASSLGGGPPSTDTQYF.

The genes are TRBV7-2 and TRBJ1-5, with TRBD1 matching 8 bases. The CDR3 consists of 15 residues. Germline V lookup: CDR1 SGHTA, CDR2 FQGNSA. V shed 5 bases, J shed 3 bases, and the junction held 6 bases outside the gene matches. The CDR3 DNA is TGTGCCAGCAGCCAGGGGGCAGGCTACAATCAGCCCCAGCATTTT. This translates into CASSQGAGYNQPQHF.

The rearrangement joins TRBV4-1 to TRBJ2-5; possibly TRBD2 for D (6 bases). This CDR3 has 15 residues. V was shortened by 2 bases and J by 5 bases, with 15 bases between the two germline ends. The germline V gene encodes CDR1 MGHRA and CDR2 YSYEKL. Here the CDR3 reads CASSQIGTPRETQYF. The DNA of the CDR3 is TGCGCCAGCAGCCAAATCGGGACTCCGAGGGAGACCCAGTACTTC.

The chain combines TRBV27 with TRBJ2-7, with D tentatively TRBD2 (5 bases). The germline V gene has CDR1 MNHEY and CDR2 SMNVEV (reference sequence). V was pared by 5 bases and J by 3 bases, with 17 bases between. This CDR3 has 15 amino acids. This CDR3 is CASSPSGKRLYEQYF. Here the CDR3 DNA reads TGTGCCAGCAGTCCCTCGGGGAAGAGGCTCTACGAGCAGTACTTC.

The chain couples TRBV7-2 to TRBJ1-1, with 7 nucleotides matching TRBD1. This CDR3 comprises 18 residues. Germline V CDR1 and CDR2: SGHTA, FQGNSA. V shed 8 bases and J 5 bases; nucleotides not matched to a gene: 23. The CDR3 is CASGQRGRAGGFGTEAFF. The CDR3 DNA sequence: TGTGCCAGCGGCCAACGGGGGAGGGCAGGGGGTTTTGGTACTGAAGCTTTCTTT.

This CDR3 reads CASGVGYSNQPQHF. The CDR3, as DNA: TGTGCCAGCGGCGTAGGGTATAGCAATCAGCCCCAGCATTTT. The J gene is TRBJ1-5, the V gene TRBV6-5; D is undetermined. Trimming took 8 bases from V and 0 from J, leaving 11 bases between them. Germline loops: CDR1 MNHEY, CDR2 SVGAGI. This CDR3 is 14 amino acids long.

The CDR3 is CAISEQGNQPQHF. CDR3 bases: TGTGCCATCAGTGAGCAGGGAAATCAGCCCCAGCATTTT. The chain combines TRBV10-3 with TRBJ1-5, with D possibly TRBD1 on 5 matching bases. This CDR3 has 13 residues. Trimming took 2 bases from V and 4 from J, leaving 6 bases between them. Germline values: CDR1 ENHRY, CDR2 SYGVKD.

V and J are TRBV5-4 and TRBJ2-2, with D hard to call. The V end was cut by 7 bases, the J end by 3 bases, with 7 bases between. CDR1 is SGHNT, CDR2 YYREEE, per germline (reference sequence). This CDR3 is 12 amino acids long. Here the CDR3 reads CASGSYTGELFF. CDR3 bases: TGTGCCAGCGGAAGCTACACCGGGGAGCTGTTTTTT.

Details on this clone: The junction departs from germline at one end; a sequencing error may be responsible. CDR3 bases: TGTGCTAGCAGCCCTCTGACGGGGGAGGCGAACACCGGGGAGCTGTTTTTT. Translating gives CASSPLTGEANTGELFF. The chain couples TRBV7-7 to TRBJ2-2, with a tentative D call TRBD2 (6 bases). The germline V gene has CDR1 SSHAT and CDR2 FNYEAQ (reference sequence). The CDR3 runs to 17 residues.

The gene calls are TRBV6-5 and TRBJ1-2; TRBD1 aligns across 9 bases. J was trimmed by 4 bases and V by 4 bases; bases with no gene match: 7. The CDR3 has 15 amino acids. Germline V gene lookup returns CDR1 MNHEY and CDR2 SVGAGI. The CDR3 bases are TGTGCCAGCAGTTCCCCCCGGGACAGGGTCTATGGCTACACCTTC. It is translated as CASSSPRDRVYGYTF.

The sample holds many counts of this clone. This rearrangement joins TRBV10-3 to TRBJ2-1, with D tentatively TRBD1 or TRBD2 (5 bases each). CDR3 size: 13 residues. Germline assignment: CDR1 ENHRY and CDR2 SYGVKD. V was trimmed by 6 bases and J by 4 bases, leaving 10 bases between them. The CDR3 loop reads CAIRGDTYNEQFF. For the CDR3, the DNA is TGTGCCATCAGGGGGGATACTTACAATGAGCAGTTCTTC.

The chain carries TRBV7-2 and TRBJ2-7, with D hard to call. V was cut by 1 base and J by 6 bases, with 13 bases left in between. This CDR3 has 14 residues. The germline CDR1 and CDR2 sequences are SGHTA and FQGNSA. This CDR3 reads CASSLGYEWSEQYF. The DNA for the CDR3 is TGTGCCAGCAGCTTAGGGTACGAGTGGAGCGAGCAGTACTTC.

The chain employs TRBV3-1 (or the pseudogene TRBV3-2) and TRBJ2-7; D gene uncertain. Trimming shortened V by 4 bases and J by 1 base, and 5 bases separated the two germline ends. The V gene's germline CDR1 is LGHDT and CDR2 YNNKEL (reference sequence). The CDR3 contains 12 residues. CDR3 residues: CASSPGSYEQYF. Written as DNA, the CDR3 is TGTGCCAGCAGCCCGGGTTCCTACGAGCAGTACTTC.

The CDR3 bases are TGTGCCAGCAGTCCACCACCGGGACAGGGGTTTTGGGCTGGGGCCAACGTCCTGACTTTC. Translating gives CASSPPPGQGFWAGANVLTF. The genes are TRBV6-6 and TRBJ2-6, with 10 bases fitting TRBD1. With 5 bases clipped from V and 2 bases from J, the junction kept 15 bases outside the gene matches. Germline V CDR1 and CDR2: MNHNY, SVGAGI (reference sequence). This CDR3 contains 20 residues.

The CDR3 nucleotides are TGTGCCAGCAGTGCCGGGACTAGCTCAAACAATGAGCAGTTCTTC. Translation: CASSAGTSSNNEQFF. The gene calls are TRBV2 and TRBJ2-1, with 9 nucleotides matching TRBD2. The CDR3 is 15 amino acids. J lost 5 bases, V lost 4 bases, and 6 bases had no gene match. The germline V gene has CDR1 SNHLY and CDR2 FYNNEI.

This chain connects TRBV6-5 to TRBJ2-7; D remains ambiguous. CDR1 is MNHEY and CDR2 is SVGAGI in the germline V gene. This CDR3 contains 13 residues. Trimming shortened V by 6 bases and J by 6 bases, and 15 bases separated the two germline ends. The CDR3 spells CASSANRPGEQYV. The CDR3 DNA is TGTGCCAGCAGCGCAAACCGCCCGGGCGAGCAGTACGTC.

This clone was detected once. The V call is TRBV29-1, the J call TRBJ2-3, with 13 bases matching TRBD2. J lost 8 bases, V lost 7 bases, and 6 bases had no gene match. This CDR3 is 13 amino acids long. The germline gives CDR1 SQVTM, CDR2 ANQGSEA. CDR3 protein: CSAGLAGAGTQYF. CDR3 nucleotides: TGCAGCGCCGGACTAGCGGGAGCGGGTACGCAGTATTTT.

The chain joins TRBV20-1 to TRBJ1-3; D possibly corresponds to TRBD1 (6 bases). The V gene lost 3 bases and the J gene lost 2 bases, with 11 bases spanning the gap. CDR1 is DFQATT, CDR2 SNEGSKA, per germline (reference sequence). The CDR3 is made up of 14 amino acids. CDR3 coding DNA: TGCAGTGCTAGTAGGGGGGGGCCTGGAAACACCATATATTTT. Translated: CSASRGGPGNTIYF.